These 16 T cell receptor beta chains were sequenced from one sample in a study of long-term antiretroviral therapy in people with HIV. Sequencing used immunoSEQ v3.0 at survey level. Produced via immunoSEQ multiplex PCR; TCRdb's table is partial and in-frame only. This table has about 21,000 clones, less than 80% appearing once. The starting material was unsorted PBMCs, obtained 4.1 years after starting antiretroviral therapy. The receptors were sampled from a woman in her 40s with HIV.

In regard to this clone: The same CDR3 is also encoded by other DNA sequences in this sample. The chain joins TRBV30 to TRBJ1-1, with D hard to call. Trimming took off 0 bases at V and 1 base at J, with 9 bases between the two ends. Germline CDR1 GTSNPN, CDR2 SVGIG (reference sequence). CDR3 length: 14 residues. In nucleotides, the CDR3 is TGTGCCTGGAGTGTATCAGGAGGGAACACTGAAGCTTTCTTT. Residues: CAWSVSGGNTEAFF.

The chain combines TRBV10-3 with TRBJ2-1, with 7 bases fitting TRBD2. After removal of 2 bases from V and 10 bases from J, the junction contained 2 bases not matched to a gene. The CDR3 contains 12 residues. From germline, CDR1 is ENHRY and CDR2 SYGVKD. CDR3 in DNA: TGTGCCATCAGTGAGCGGGGGGACGAGCAGTTCTTC. Translated, it gives CAISERGDEQFF.

The chain couples TRBV2 to TRBJ2-2; D is ambiguous. This CDR3 spans 11 amino acids. CDR1 is SNHLY, CDR2 FYNNEI, per germline. Trimming took 6 bases from V and 8 from J, leaving 7 bases between them. CDR3 protein: CASSWVGELFF. In DNA form, the CDR3 reads TGTGCCAGCAGCTGGGTAGGGGAGCTGTTTTTT.

A few counts support this clone. The chain employs TRBV5-1 and TRBJ2-7; no definite D call. Between the trimmed V and J ends, which lost 2 bases and 4 bases, there was a span of 10 bases. This CDR3 is 13 amino acids long. The V gene's germline CDR1 is SGHRS and CDR2 YFSETQ. CDR3 protein: CASSLGVGYEQYF. CDR3 coding DNA: TGCGCCAGCAGCTTAGGAGTAGGTTACGAGCAGTACTTC.

The V call is TRBV5-6, the J call TRBJ2-5; 8 bases agree with TRBD1. V was clipped by 1 base and J by 4 bases; unmatched bases: 12. The germline V gene encodes CDR1 SGHDT and CDR2 YYEEEE. The length of the CDR3 is 17 residues. Here the CDR3 DNA reads TGTGCCAGCAGCTTGAGTGGCAGGGGGCGCGAAGGAGAGACCCAGTACTTC. This encodes CASSLSGRGREGETQYF.

J is TRBJ1-1 and V is TRBV7-9; D is uncertain. The CDR3 extends over 14 amino acids. Germline V gene sequence: CDR1 SEHNR, CDR2 FQNEAQ (reference sequence). V lost 5 bases and J lost 0, with 10 bases in between. In nucleotides, the CDR3 is TGTGCCAGCAGCCTACCGGGGATGAACACTGAAGCTTTCTTT. It is translated as CASSLPGMNTEAFF.

This chain connects TRBV11-2 to TRBJ1-1, with D possibly being TRBD1 (5 bases). From germline, CDR1 is SGHAT and CDR2 FQNNGV. V dropped 4 bases and J dropped 2 bases, with 14 bases sitting between them. The CDR3 totals 15 residues. CDR3 sequence: CASSSKTDANTEAFF. For the CDR3, the DNA is TGTGCCAGCAGCTCGAAGACAGATGCTAACACTGAAGCTTTCTTT.

The chain links TRBV30 to TRBJ2-2; D is undetermined. V was trimmed by 4 bases and J by 7 bases, leaving 10 bases between them. The CDR3 has 12 residues. Germline V lookup: CDR1 GTSNPN, CDR2 SVGIG (reference sequence). This chain's CDR3 is CAWTGWGGELFF. CDR3 in DNA: TGTGCCTGGACCGGATGGGGCGGGGAGCTGTTTTTT.

This chain uses TRBV7-2 with TRBJ2-1, with D possibly being TRBD2 (5 bases). V shed 7 bases and J shed 10 bases, with 17 bases lying between them. This CDR3 spans 13 amino acids. The germline CDR1 and CDR2 sequences are SGHTA and FQGNSA. The CDR3 region is CASTLGLGGEQFF. Here the CDR3 DNA reads TGTGCCAGCACCCTGGGATTAGGAGGCGAGCAGTTCTTC.

The chain uses TRBV6-1 and TRBJ2-7; possible D gene TRBD1, 6 bases. V lost 4 bases and J lost 6, with 10 bases in between. The CDR3 runs 12 residues. CDR1 is MNHNS, CDR2 SASEGT, per germline. The CDR3 here is CASSVDRLEQYF. Written as DNA, the CDR3 is TGTGCCAGCAGTGTAGACAGGCTCGAGCAGTACTTC.

This chain uses TRBV11-2 with TRBJ1-3; D uncertain. Germline V gene data show CDR1 as SGHAT and CDR2 as FQNNGV. The CDR3 runs to 14 residues. The V gene lost 5 bases and the J gene lost 4 bases, with 12 bases spanning the gap. The CDR3 here is CASSPEYFGNTIYF. Written as DNA, the CDR3 is TGTGCCAGCAGCCCAGAGTACTTCGGAAACACCATATATTTT.

The CDR3, as DNA: TGTGCCAGTAGTAGAACAGGGGCCCTCTCTGGAAACACCATATATTTT. It translates to CASSRTGALSGNTIYF. The genes are TRBV19 and TRBJ1-3; TRBD1 agrees at 7 bases. After removal of 4 bases from V and 0 bases from J, the junction contained 6 bases not matched to a gene. The length of the CDR3 is 16 residues. In germline, CDR1 is LNHDA, CDR2 SQIVND (reference sequence).

The chain is built from TRBV11-3 and TRBJ2-5; D not certain. Trimming removed 1 base from V and 1 base from J, with 19 bases in between. CDR3 size: 18 residues. Germline CDR1 SGHNT, CDR2 YENEEA. This CDR3 reads CASSLVLYSPGPQETQYF. The CDR3 bases are TGTGCCAGCAGCTTAGTTTTATATAGCCCGGGCCCCCAAGAGACCCAGTACTTC.

The V gene is TRBV19, the J gene TRBJ1-1; D perhaps matches TRBD1 (6 bases). The V end lost 7 bases, the J end lost 3 bases, and 18 bases lay between the germline ends. This CDR3 has 15 amino acids. Germline V gene data show CDR1 as LNHDA and CDR2 as SQIVND (reference sequence). Here the CDR3 DNA reads TGTGCCAGTACCCTGGGCAGGGGATGGGACACTGAAGCTTTCTTT. As protein: CASTLGRGWDTEAFF.

The V and J genes are TRBV9 and TRBJ2-7; tentatively, D is TRBD2 (6 bases). The V end was cut by 4 bases, the J end by 6 bases, with 14 bases between. Germline CDR1 SGDLS, CDR2 YYNGEE. The CDR3 consists of 13 residues. This CDR3 reads CASSQGTWGEQYF. In nucleotides, the CDR3 is TGTGCCAGCAGCCAAGGGACTTGGGGCGAGCAGTACTTC.

The chain joins TRBV4-2 to TRBJ2-7, with a weak D call TRBD1 (6 bases). Germline loops: CDR1 LGHNA, CDR2 YNFKEQ. This CDR3 spans 13 amino acids. With 5 bases removed from V and 4 bases from J, the gap between germline ends came to 12 bases. Here the CDR3 reads CASSNIQGYEQYF. In DNA form, the CDR3 reads TGTGCCAGCAGCAATATTCAGGGGTACGAGCAGTACTTC.